This is a list of T cell receptor beta chains from one sample in a study of blood T cell repertoires in COVID-19. Assay: immunoSEQ multiplex PCR; the TCRdb copy retains only in-frame clones and omits some. In the table there are 200,000 or so clones, around 80% of which are singletons. The sample was peripheral blood. These receptors came from a human donor with acute or convalescent COVID-19. The donor label of this sample is uncertain. Both conserved end residues are part of each CDR3. A D gene is named only where the DNA matches it firmly. A row's size may be missing; if present it is once, few, many or a size class.

j_call d_call clone_size v_call cdr3_aa cdr3_nt
TRBJ1-2 TRBD1 NA TRBV30 CAWSVQGLGAGYTF TGTGCCTGGAGTGTACAGGGGCTGGGTGCCGGCTACACCTTC
TRBJ2-3 NA NA TRBV6-5 CASSYSTSRDTQYF TGTGCCAGCAGTTACTCGACTAGTCGAGATACGCAGTATTTT
TRBJ2-7 NA NA TRBV29-1 CSVAWRSGSEQYF TGCAGCGTCGCGTGGCGTAGCGGTAGCGAGCAGTACTTC
TRBJ1-1 NA NA TRBV9 CASSPKQGRMNTEAFF TGTGCCAGCAGCCCTAAACAGGGACGCATGAACACTGAAGCTTTCTTT
TRBJ1-3 TRBD1 NA TRBV6-5 CASSYSGQGTGNTIYF TGTGCCAGCAGTTACTCCGGACAGGGGACAGGAAACACCATATATTTT
TRBJ2-7 TRBD2 NA TRBV11-2 CASSSTGTSLRREQYF TGTGCCAGCAGCTCGACCGGGACTAGTTTGCGCCGGGAGCAGTACTTC
TRBJ1-1 NA NA TRBV5-5 CASTRAGNTEAFF TGTGCCAGCACCCGAGCGGGAAACACTGAAGCTTTCTTT
TRBJ1-6 NA few TRBV19 CASSASVYPNSPLHF TGTGCCAGTAGTGCTTCGGTATACCCTAATTCACCCCTCCACTTT
TRBJ2-3 TRBD1 NA TRBV18 CASSRTQGASDTQYF TGTGCCAGCTCCCGCACTCAGGGGGCCTCAGATACGCAGTATTTT
TRBJ2-2 NA NA TRBV12-3/TRBV12-4 CASSFDQGRELFF TGTGCCAGCAGTTTTGACCAGGGCCGGGAGCTGTTTTTT
TRBJ2-3 NA NA TRBV19 CASSRREFGDTQYF TGTGCCAGTAGTCGTCGGGAGTTCGGAGATACGCAGTATTTT
TRBJ2-1 NA NA TRBV27 CASSLLANNEQFF TGTGCCAGCAGTTTACTAGCAAACAATGAGCAGTTCTTC
TRBJ2-2 TRBD1 NA TRBV27 CASSLETGRHTGELFF TGTGCCAGCAGTTTGGAGACAGGGAGACACACCGGGGAGCTGTTTTTT
TRBJ2-7 TRBD2 NA TRBV5-1 CASSWSGGSYEQYF TGCGCCAGCAGCTGGAGCGGGGGAAGCTACGAGCAGTACTTC
TRBJ2-5 TRBD2 NA TRBV6-5 CASKTGLVGTQYF TGTGCCAGCAAGACGGGACTAGTCGGGACCCAGTACTTC
TRBJ2-3 TRBD2 NA TRBV7-3 CASSPLGGDTQYF TGTGCCAGCAGCCCCCTGGGGGGGGATACGCAGTATTTT
TRBJ1-1 TRBD1 NA TRBV7-3 CASSPATDREAFF TGTGCCAGCAGCCCCGCCACAGACAGGGAGGCTTTCTTT
TRBJ1-1 TRBD1 once TRBV10-3 CAISAGTGNTEAFF TGTGCCATCAGTGCCGGGACAGGGAACACTGAAGCTTTCTTT
TRBJ1-2 TRBD1 NA TRBV5-1 CASSLGQGANYGYTF TGCGCCAGCAGCTTGGGACAGGGAGCTAACTATGGCTACACCTTC
TRBJ2-2 NA many TRBV11-2 CASSLDRSTGELFF TGTGCCAGCAGCTTAGATCGGAGCACCGGGGAGCTGTTTTTT
TRBJ2-3 TRBD1 NA TRBV18 CASSSYRQGRTDTQYF TGTGCCAGCTCGTCCTACAGACAGGGTCGCACAGATACGCAGTATTTT
TRBJ2-7 TRBD1 NA TRBV28 CASSSGQGRFQYF TGTGCCAGCAGTTCGGGACAGGGTCGTTTCCAGTACTTC
TRBJ2-4 TRBD2 NA TRBV7-2 CASSSSRSGVNIQYF TGTGCCAGCAGCTCTTCTAGAAGCGGGGTAAACATTCAGTACTTC
TRBJ2-3 TRBD1 once TRBV10-3 CAISESGGRTDTQYF TGTGCCATCAGTGAGTCAGGGGGCCGCACAGATACGCAGTATTTT
TRBJ1-1 NA NA TRBV5-1 CASSLGYGVGTEAFF TGCGCCAGCAGCTTGGGTTACGGGGTCGGCACTGAAGCTTTCTTT
TRBJ1-5 NA NA TRBV19 CASSAREGVDQPQHF TGTGCCAGTAGTGCCCGTGAGGGGGTGGATCAGCCCCAGCATTTT